This is a list of T cell receptor beta chains from one sample in a study of blood T cells in healthy people across ages. A single record per CDR3 protein comes from TCRdb applying MiXCR to the 5' RACE reads. The repertoire includes approximately 800,000 distinct CDR3 sequences, 55% to 65% of them detected once, and 25% to 35% sits in the top ten. Source material: blood. Source of these receptors: a man aged 30 to 39 in good health. CDR3s include the opening cysteine and the closing phenylalanine or tryptophan. The D gene is left open where the match is weak. Expanded clones are given a class, and other clones once, few, many or no size at all.

D gene: -
J gene: TRBJ1-5
clone size: -
V gene: TRBV28
CDR3 protein: CASSLSAGARHF
CDR3 DNA: TGTGCCAGCAGTTTATCGGCAGGGGCTAGGCATTTT

D gene: -
J gene: TRBJ1-1
clone size: few
V gene: TRBV7-2
CDR3 protein: CASSLLQRDTEAFF
CDR3 DNA: TGTGCCAGCAGCTTACTGCAGCGGGACACTGAAGCTTTCTTT

D gene: -
J gene: TRBJ2-1
clone size: -
V gene: TRBV7-7
CDR3 protein: CASSLDPGRPNPEQFF
CDR3 DNA: TGTGCTAGCAGCTTAGATCCAGGGCGCCCTAATCCTGAGCAGTTCTTC

D gene: -
J gene: TRBJ2-6
clone size: many
V gene: TRBV12-3/TRBV12-4
CDR3 protein: CASSFRSSGANVLTF
CDR3 DNA: TGTGCCAGCAGTTTTAGAAGCTCCGGGGCCAACGTCCTGACTTTC

D gene: -
J gene: TRBJ1-1
clone size: -
V gene: TRBV27
CDR3 protein: CASSSPGRSNTEAFF
CDR3 DNA: TGTGCCAGCAGTTCCCCGGGGAGATCGAACACTGAAGCTTTCTTT

D gene: -
J gene: TRBJ2-5
clone size: -
V gene: TRBV7-2
CDR3 protein: CASTNQGTPGTQYF
CDR3 DNA: TGTGCCAGCACTAACCAAGGGACCCCTGGGACCCAGTACTTC

D gene: TRBD1
J gene: TRBJ2-5
clone size: -
V gene: TRBV20-1
CDR3 protein: CSAPGTGAGAQYF
CDR3 DNA: TGCAGTGCCCCCGGGACAGGGGCGGGCGCCCAGTACTTC

D gene: TRBD1
J gene: TRBJ1-5
clone size: -
V gene: TRBV3-1
CDR3 protein: CASSPNAQGETDQPQHF
CDR3 DNA: TGTGCCAGCAGCCCCAACGCCCAGGGGGAAACGGATCAGCCCCAGCATTTT

D gene: TRBD2
J gene: TRBJ2-7
clone size: few
V gene: TRBV7-3
CDR3 protein: CASSLSGGTTYEQYF
CDR3 DNA: TGTGCCAGCAGCTTATCGGGAGGGACTACCTACGAGCAGTACTTC

D gene: -
J gene: TRBJ2-4
clone size: -
V gene: TRBV7-2
CDR3 protein: CASSFPKGAKNIQYF
CDR3 DNA: TGTGCCAGCAGCTTTCCTAAGGGGGCCAAAAACATTCAGTACTTC

D gene: -
J gene: TRBJ2-5
clone size: -
V gene: TRBV21-1
CDR3 protein: CATQGGGETQYF
CDR3 DNA: TGTGCCACTCAGGGGGGCGGAGAGACCCAGTACTTC

D gene: -
J gene: TRBJ1-6
clone size: once
V gene: TRBV5-1
CDR3 protein: CASSLVAGKEGALHF
CDR3 DNA: TGCGCCAGCAGCTTGGTCGCAGGGAAGGAAGGAGCCCTCCACTTT

D gene: -
J gene: TRBJ2-6
clone size: -
V gene: TRBV4-2
CDR3 protein: CASSPEGPGVGANVLTF
CDR3 DNA: TGTGCCAGCAGCCCCGAAGGGCCAGGGGTCGGGGCCAACGTCCTGACTTTC

D gene: -
J gene: TRBJ1-5
clone size: -
V gene: TRBV10-3
CDR3 protein: CAISDPGAGARGNQPQHF
CDR3 DNA: TGTGCCATCAGTGATCCCGGGGCGGGGGCGAGAGGCAATCAGCCCCAGCATTTT

D gene: TRBD1
J gene: TRBJ2-6
clone size: -
V gene: TRBV5-8
CDR3 protein: CASSSRTGAFSGANVLTF
CDR3 DNA: TGTGCCAGCAGCTCGAGGACAGGTGCCTTCTCTGGGGCCAACGTCCTGACTTTC

D gene: -
J gene: TRBJ1-5
clone size: few
V gene: TRBV7-9
CDR3 protein: CASSFPDQPQHF
CDR3 DNA: TGTGCCAGCAGCTTCCCAGATCAGCCCCAGCATTTT

D gene: -
J gene: TRBJ2-5
clone size: -
V gene: TRBV4-2
CDR3 protein: CASSQDLGGANEQYF
CDR3 DNA: TGTGCCAGCAGCCAAGATCTAGGGGGGGCCAATGAGCAGTACTTC

D gene: -
J gene: TRBJ2-5
clone size: -
V gene: TRBV6-5
CDR3 protein: CASSYSYRRTLETQYF
CDR3 DNA: TGTGCCAGCAGTTACTCGTATAGGCGGACCCTAGAGACCCAGTACTTC

D gene: -
J gene: TRBJ1-6
clone size: few
V gene: TRBV4-2
CDR3 protein: CASSQDPGYDSPLHF
CDR3 DNA: TGTGCCAGCAGCCAAGATCCAGGGTACGATTCACCCCTCCACTTT

D gene: -
J gene: TRBJ2-3
clone size: once
V gene: TRBV6-4
CDR3 protein: CASSEGRDPDTQYF
CDR3 DNA: TGTGCCAGCAGTGAGGGCAGGGATCCCGATACGCAGTATTTT

D gene: -
J gene: TRBJ2-6
clone size: few
V gene: TRBV20-1
CDR3 protein: CSAHLDVLTF
CDR3 DNA: TGCAGTGCTCATCTCGACGTCCTGACTTTC

D gene: -
J gene: TRBJ1-4
clone size: -
V gene: TRBV7-9
CDR3 protein: CASSLATAASEKLFF
CDR3 DNA: TGTGCCAGCAGCTTAGCCACGGCAGCCAGTGAAAAACTGTTTTTT

D gene: -
J gene: TRBJ1-1
clone size: -
V gene: TRBV4-3
CDR3 protein: CASSQESPTGTEAFF
CDR3 DNA: TGCGCCAGCAGCCAAGAAAGCCCAACAGGGACGGAAGCTTTCTTT

D gene: -
J gene: TRBJ2-7
clone size: -
V gene: TRBV6-5
CDR3 protein: CASSPRRTGSYNEQYF
CDR3 DNA: TGTGCCAGCAGCCCCCGTAGGACGGGTTCCTACAATGAGCAGTACTTC

D gene: TRBD1
J gene: TRBJ1-2
clone size: -
V gene: TRBV6-2/TRBV6-3
CDR3 protein: CASSLGTGDHGYTF
CDR3 DNA: TGTGCCAGCAGCCTAGGGACAGGAGACCATGGCTACACCTTC

D gene: TRBD1
J gene: TRBJ2-7
clone size: -
V gene: TRBV20-1
CDR3 protein: CSASPTGGYEQYF
CDR3 DNA: TGCAGTGCTAGCCCGACAGGGGGTTACGAGCAGTACTTC

D gene: -
J gene: TRBJ2-5
clone size: -
V gene: TRBV6-5
CDR3 protein: CASSTLRRETQYF
CDR3 DNA: TGTGCCAGCAGTACGCTGCGCCGGGAGACCCAGTACTTC

D gene: TRBD2
J gene: TRBJ2-4
clone size: once
V gene: TRBV10-3
CDR3 protein: CAIRGTSGGRDIQYF
CDR3 DNA: TGTGCCATCAGGGGGACTAGCGGGGGTAGGGACATTCAGTACTTC